A single TCR beta chain is shown here with its context. Its antigen is as yet unknown. The sample is drawn from a study of cytomegalovirus exposure and HLA in healthy donors. Study-level information: In a later analysis, it was reported that the roughly 130 validation repertoires had been produced on the same platform as the 700 or so repertoires belonging to the first cohort.

Whole-study results and caveats: There were 160 or so TCR beta chains listed as cytomegalovirus-associated. Many donors shared some public TCRs, even though most TCR sequences were rare.

The length of the CDR3 is 18 residues. The germline V gene encodes CDR1 SGHKS and CDR2 YYEKEE (reference sequence). The junction had 23 bases not matched to a gene; V was cut back by 6 bases and J by 6 bases. Generated by immunoSEQ multiplex PCR, the TCRdb table keeps only in-frame clones and is missing some. The sample has roughly 70,000 clones; roughly 96% are singletons. Donors were drawn from the approximately 110-subject validation cohort, separate from the approximately 680-subject first cohort. This clonotype was obtained from a man in his late teens or twenties in good health and CMV-seronegative. This chain uses TRBV5-5 with TRBJ2-7; 8 bases match TRBD1. The specimen sequenced was PBMCs. The CDR3 loop reads CASKQALFQGAISGEQYF. CDR3 sequence (DNA): TGTGCCAGCAAACAGGCGTTATTTCAGGGGGCAATCTCCGGCGAGCAGTACTTC. Drawing the rest from reference TRBV5-5 and TRBJ2-7, the complete variable domain is DAGVTQSPTHLIKTRGQQVTLRCSPISGHKSVSWYQQVLGQGPQFIFQYYEKEERGRGNFPDRFSARQFPNYSSELNVNALLLGDSALYLCASKQALFQGAISGEQYFGPGTRLTVT.